The 27 T cell receptor beta chains presented below share a single source sample, sequenced in a study of cytomegalovirus exposure and HLA in healthy donors. The primer mix had 60 Vbeta and 13 Jbeta primers. Here immunoSEQ multiplex PCR was the method, and the copy in TCRdb shows in-frame clones only, minus some. The sample includes some 130,000 clones, more than 80% of them seen just once. What was sequenced was PBMCs. These receptors originate from a woman aged 25-40 years in good health and CMV-seropositive.

This chain uses TRBV6-5 with TRBJ1-4; D is unclear. Germline V lookup: CDR1 MNHEY, CDR2 SVGAGI. The CDR3 totals 15 residues. The V end lost 0 bases, the J end lost 5 bases, and 10 bases lay between the germline ends. The CDR3 loop reads CASSYSPGGNEKLFF. The CDR3, as DNA: TGTGCCAGCAGTTACTCGCCAGGAGGGAATGAAAAACTGTTTTTT.

V is TRBV6-5 and J is TRBJ1-2; D is unresolved. Germline V gene data show CDR1 as MNHEY and CDR2 as SVGAGI. The V end lost 6 bases, the J end lost 4 bases, and 15 bases lay between the germline ends. The CDR3 is 14 amino acids. CDR3 protein: CASSLGPAGYGYTF. CDR3 DNA: TGTGCCAGCAGCCTGGGCCCCGCTGGCTATGGCTACACCTTC.

The V call is TRBV29-1, the J call TRBJ2-1; tentative D call: TRBD2 (5 bases). The CDR3 spans 14 residues. V was clipped by 8 bases and J by 5 bases, with 19 bases between them. CDR1 is SQVTM, CDR2 ANQGSEA, per germline. The CDR3 protein is CSLRTFGRDNEQFF. CDR3 in DNA: TGCAGCCTCAGGACGTTTGGGCGGGACAATGAGCAGTTCTTC.

The J gene is TRBJ1-1, the V gene TRBV4-1; D is perhaps TRBD1 (5 bases). Germline lookup yields CDR1 MGHRA and CDR2 YSYEKL. V lost 4 bases, J lost 1 base, and 13 bases lay in between. CDR3 length equals 15 residues. CDR3 nucleotide sequence: TGCGCCAGCAGCCGGCAGGGATTGACGAACACTGAAGCTTTCTTT. It encodes CASSRQGLTNTEAFF.

The chain couples TRBV5-5 to TRBJ2-6; possibly TRBD2 for D (6 bases). V dropped 0 bases and J dropped 0 bases, with 7 bases sitting between them. This CDR3 region has 16 residues. Per the germline V gene, CDR1 is SGHKS and CDR2 is YYEKEE (reference sequence). The CDR3 loop reads CASSLETSSGANVLTF. In DNA, the CDR3 is TGTGCCAGCAGCTTGGAGACTAGCTCTGGGGCCAACGTCCTGACTTTC.

The V call is TRBV5-4, the J call TRBJ2-5; 9 bases match TRBD1. The CDR3 runs to 16 residues. CDR1 is SGHNT, CDR2 YYREEE, per germline (reference sequence). J gave up 4 bases and V 3 bases, and 10 bases lay outside the gene matches. DNA of the CDR3: TGTGCCAGCAGCTCAACAGGGGGCGGTTTAAGAGAGACCCAGTACTTC. Its translation is CASSSTGGGLRETQYF. The variable domain in full, with the rest retrieved from reference TRBV5-4 and TRBJ2-5, is ETGVTQSPTHLIKTRGQQVTLRCSSQSGHNTVSWYQQALGQGPQFIFQYYREEENGRGNFPPRFSGLQFPNYSSELNVNALELDDSALYLCASSSTGGGLRETQYFGPGTRLLVL.

This clone was detected a few times. The chain employs TRBV27 and TRBJ1-5; no clear D. V lost 5 bases and J lost 7, with 24 bases in between. CDR1 and CDR2 from the germline V gene are MNHEY and SMNVEV (reference sequence). The CDR3 runs to 17 residues. CDR3 DNA sequence: TGTGCCAGCAGTCCCACTTATGTACGGGAACCGAGGCAGCCCCAGCATTTT. Translating it yields CASSPTYVREPRQPQHF.

The chain has TRBV19 and TRBJ2-5; no clear D. The CDR3 runs to 13 residues. V lost 7 bases to trimming and J lost 2 bases, with 11 bases between them. Germline CDR1 is LNHDA and CDR2 is SQIVND (reference sequence). CDR3: CASTTTGQETQYF. The DNA of the CDR3 is TGTGCCAGTACTACTACGGGTCAAGAGACCCAGTACTTC.

In its sample, this clone was seen a few times. The chain has TRBV9 and TRBJ2-5; 11 bases are shared with TRBD2. The V gene end was trimmed by 0 bases and the J gene end by 5 bases; junction bases not matched to a gene: 6. The germline V gene encodes CDR1 SGDLS and CDR2 YYNGEE. CDR3 size: 16 residues. Here the CDR3 DNA reads TGTGCCAGCAGCGTAGGTAGCGGGAGGGCCCAGGAGACCCAGTACTTC. Translation: CASSVGSGRAQETQYF.

The CDR3 DNA reads TGCGCCAGCAGCCAAGGGCTCCTAGTTGCAACTAATGAAAAACTGTTTTTT. Amino acids: CASSQGLLVATNEKLFF. The chain carries TRBV4-1 and TRBJ1-4; D uncertain. The CDR3 runs 17 residues. The ends were cut back, 1 base at V and 0 bases at J, with 12 bases in the middle. Germline lookup yields CDR1 MGHRA and CDR2 YSYEKL.

The V and J genes are TRBV30 and TRBJ2-7; D perhaps matches TRBD1 (5 bases). The V end was cut by 2 bases, the J end by 2 bases, with 13 bases between. This CDR3 has 14 amino acids. Germline CDR1 and CDR2: GTSNPN and SVGIG (reference sequence). In nucleotides, the CDR3 is TGTGCCTGGAGTCAGGGAATGCCTCCCTACGAGCAGTACTTC. The encoded protein is CAWSQGMPPYEQYF. Full variable domain (outside the CDR3, taken from reference TRBV30 and TRBJ2-7): SQTIHQWPATLVQPVGSPLSLECTVEGTSNPNLYWYRQAAGRGLQLLFYSVGIGQISSEVPQNLSASRPQDRQFILSSKKLLLSDSGFYLCAWSQGMPPYEQYFGPGTRLTVT.

This chain uses TRBV2 with TRBJ2-6; possible D gene TRBD1, 5 bases. Trimming pared 11 bases from V and 2 bases from J, leaving 13 bases between. This CDR3 contains 14 residues. The germline V gene encodes CDR1 SNHLY and CDR2 FYNNEI. CDR3 protein: CAAGATAGANVLTF. In DNA, the CDR3 is TGTGCCGCTGGGGCTACGGCTGGGGCCAACGTCCTGACTTTC.

V is TRBV19 and J is TRBJ2-7, with 8 bases identical to TRBD1. After removal of 1 base from V and 9 bases from J, the junction contained 11 bases not matched to a gene. Per the germline V gene, CDR1 is LNHDA and CDR2 is SQIVND (reference sequence). The CDR3 has 15 residues. The CDR3 DNA follows: TGTGCCAGTAGTATAGCTGGGACAGGCCTACGAGGGCAGTACTTC. Protein product: CASSIAGTGLRGQYF.

The V gene is TRBV7-6, the J gene TRBJ1-4, with D possibly TRBD1 on 6 matching bases. From germline, CDR1 is SGHVS and CDR2 FNYEAQ. With 4 bases removed from V and 8 bases from J, the gap between germline ends came to 20 bases. CDR3 size: 16 residues. The CDR3 bases are TGTGCCAGCAGCTCGGGACCAGGGGTCGAAAGGGAAAAACTGTTTTTT. Translation gives CASSSGPGVEREKLFF.

V usage is TRBV15 and J usage is TRBJ2-1, with TRBD2 as a possible D gene (6 bases). V lost 8 bases and J lost 5, with 16 bases in between. Germline values: CDR1 LNHNV, CDR2 YYDKDF (reference sequence). This CDR3 is 14 amino acids long. CDR3 sequence (DNA): TGTGCCACCGGGGGGTTTAACCTCAACAATGAGCAGTTCTTC. Protein product: CATGGFNLNNEQFF.

V gene TRBV29-1 combines with J gene TRBJ1-6; 7 bases are shared with TRBD1. With V trimmed by 7 bases and J by 6 bases, 6 bases remained unmatched. This CDR3 spans 13 amino acids. Germline assignment: CDR1 SQVTM and CDR2 ANQGSEA. CDR3 loop: CSAITGVNSPLHF. DNA of the CDR3: TGCAGCGCAATTACAGGGGTTAATTCACCCCTCCACTTT.

This chain links TRBV15 with TRBJ2-7; no clear D. Germline lookup yields CDR1 LNHNV and CDR2 YYDKDF (reference sequence). This CDR3 region has 15 residues. Between the trimmed V and J ends, which lost 1 base and 6 bases, there was a span of 16 bases. The CDR3 here is CATSRGGLPRSEQYF. As DNA, the CDR3 is TGTGCCACCAGCAGAGGTGGCCTGCCAAGGAGCGAGCAGTACTTC.

This chain uses TRBV28 with TRBJ2-1, with a possible D match to TRBD1 (6 bases). Trimming removed 10 bases from V and 10 bases from J, with 17 bases in between. Germline CDR1 is MDHEN and CDR2 is SYDVKM. The CDR3 contains 12 residues. CDR3 bases: TGTGCCACCTGGACAGCTTCAACGGAGCAGTTCTTC. Protein product: CATWTASTEQFF.

The chain carries TRBV28 and TRBJ1-2; maybe TRBD1 (6 bases). Trimming shortened V by 3 bases and J by 8 bases, and 19 bases separated the two germline ends. The CDR3 contains 15 residues. Looked up from germline, CDR1 is MDHEN and CDR2 is SYDVKM. The CDR3 coding sequence is TGTGCCAGCAGTTTTCCTCCCCCAGGGGTGAGAGGCTACACCTTC. Translating gives CASSFPPPGVRGYTF.

The V call is TRBV28, the J call TRBJ2-3, with 10 bases matching TRBD2. The germline gives CDR1 MDHEN, CDR2 SYDVKM. The CDR3 runs to 13 residues. Trimming cost V 8 bases and J 1 base; bases outside gene matches: 0. CDR3 nucleotides: TGTGCCAGCGGGACTAGCGGCACAGATACGCAGTATTTT. It encodes CASGTSGTDTQYF.

This sequence joins TRBV28 and TRBJ1-6, with D possibly being TRBD1 (6 bases). Looked up from germline, CDR1 is MDHEN and CDR2 is SYDVKM. The CDR3 loop spans 16 amino acids. V was clipped by 6 bases and J by 9 bases, with 21 bases between them. The CDR3 reads CASRVQGRGGGSPLHF. The CDR3 DNA is TGTGCCAGCAGGGTACAGGGTCGGGGTGGGGGTTCACCCCTCCACTTT.

The V call is TRBV6-1, the J call TRBJ1-6; perhaps TRBD1 as D (6 bases). V was cut by 6 bases and J by 14 bases, with 11 bases left in between. Per germline, CDR1 MNHNS and CDR2 SASEGT. CDR3 size: 11 residues. CDR3 in amino acids: CASRGPGALHF. The CDR3 DNA reads as TGTGCCAGCAGAGGACCAGGGGCCCTCCACTTT.

This chain connects TRBV18 to TRBJ1-2; unclear D gene. Deletions cut 3 bases from V and 4 bases from J, with 12 bases between. The V gene's germline CDR1 is KGHSH and CDR2 LQKENI. This CDR3 is 14 amino acids long. The CDR3 here is CASSPTAGGYGYTF. The CDR3 bases are TGTGCCAGCTCACCTACGGCTGGCGGCTATGGCTACACCTTC.

This clone has only a few counts. The chain couples TRBV13 to TRBJ2-7; 7 bases align to TRBD2. The V gene's germline CDR1 is PRHDT and CDR2 FYEKMQ (reference sequence). V dropped 5 bases and J dropped 7; count of bases not matched to a gene: 14. The CDR3 loop spans 15 amino acids. CDR3 sequence reads: CASSLGGGSGEEQYF. The CDR3 DNA reads as TGTGCCAGCAGCCTGGGGGGGGGATCCGGGGAAGAGCAGTACTTC. The full variable domain, completed using reference TRBV13 and TRBJ2-7, is AAGVIQSPRHLIKEKRETATLKCYPIPRHDTVYWYQQGPGQDPQFLISFYEKMQSDKGSIPDRFSAQQFSDYHSELNMSSLELGDSALYFCASSLGGGSGEEQYFGPGTRLTVT.

The gene calls are TRBV4-2 and TRBJ2-2, with D tentatively TRBD2 (5 bases). CDR1 is LGHNA and CDR2 is YNFKEQ in the germline V gene. CDR3 size: 14 residues. V gave up 8 bases and J gave up 7 bases, with 17 bases separating them. CDR3 protein: CASRWRLADGELFF. CDR3 nucleotides: TGTGCCAGCCGCTGGCGGCTAGCAGACGGGGAGCTGTTTTTT.

The genes are TRBV30 and TRBJ1-1; TRBD1 might be the D (6 bases). Per the germline V gene, CDR1 is GTSNPN and CDR2 is SVGIG (reference sequence). V lost 0 bases to trimming and J lost 7 bases, with 27 bases between them. This CDR3 comprises 18 residues. The CDR3 nucleotides read TGTGCCTGGAGTGTAACTCTCCCCATTCCCGGGACAACATATGAAGCTTTCTTT. Encoded protein: CAWSVTLPIPGTTYEAFF.

The chain has TRBV19 and TRBJ1-5; D is unclear. CDR1 and CDR2 from the germline V gene are LNHDA and SQIVND (reference sequence). The CDR3 covers 15 residues. Trimming stripped 3 bases from V and 1 base from J, with 10 bases between. CDR3 sequence: CASSIGPGSNQPQHF. The CDR3 DNA follows: TGTGCCAGTAGTATTGGTCCCGGGAGCAATCAGCCCCAGCATTTT.